This TCR beta chain was captured in a study of control samples from healthy donors and cancer patients. Measured with immunoSEQ multiplex PCR; TCRdb has only the in-frame clones, and not every one. The sample holds roughly 60,000 clones, 94% seen once. Trimming took 3 bases from V and 3 from J, leaving 14 bases between them. Germline V gives CDR1 LNHDA, CDR2 SQIVND (reference sequence). The CDR3 contains 15 residues. This clonotype originated in a man aged 25 to 40 in good health. Source material: blood. V usage is TRBV19 and J usage is TRBJ1-2, with D possibly TRBD1 on 5 matching bases. The CDR3 is CASSMGVDGDYGYTF. In nucleotides, the CDR3 is TGTGCCAGTAGTATGGGGGTGGACGGGGACTATGGCTACACCTTC.